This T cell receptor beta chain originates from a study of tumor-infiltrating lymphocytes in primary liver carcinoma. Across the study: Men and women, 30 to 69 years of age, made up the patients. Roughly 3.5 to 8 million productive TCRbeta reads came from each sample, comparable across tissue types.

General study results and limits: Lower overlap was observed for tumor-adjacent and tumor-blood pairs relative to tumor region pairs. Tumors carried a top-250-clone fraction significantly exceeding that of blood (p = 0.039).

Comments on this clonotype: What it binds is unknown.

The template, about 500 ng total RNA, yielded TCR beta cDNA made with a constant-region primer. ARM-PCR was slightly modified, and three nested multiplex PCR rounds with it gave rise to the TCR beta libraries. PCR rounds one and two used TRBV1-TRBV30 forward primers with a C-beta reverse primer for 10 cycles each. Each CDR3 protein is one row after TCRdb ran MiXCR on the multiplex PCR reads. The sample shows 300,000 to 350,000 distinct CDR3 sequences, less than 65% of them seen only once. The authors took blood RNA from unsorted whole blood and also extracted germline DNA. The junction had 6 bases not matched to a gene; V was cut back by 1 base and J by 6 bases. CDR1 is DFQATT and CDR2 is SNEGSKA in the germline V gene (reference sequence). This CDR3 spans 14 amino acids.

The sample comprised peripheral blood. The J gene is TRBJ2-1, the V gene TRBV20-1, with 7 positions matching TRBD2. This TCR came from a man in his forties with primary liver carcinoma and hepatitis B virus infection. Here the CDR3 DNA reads TGCAGTGCTAGAGGGGAGGGCCGGATCAATGAGCAGTTCTTC. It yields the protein CSARGEGRINEQFF.